A single sample gave rise to the 19 T cell receptor beta chains below, sequenced in a study of shared clonotypes between healthy human individuals. Sequenced by immunoSEQ multiplex PCR; TCRdb stores in-frame clones only, minus some. This table holds some 500,000 clones, less than 80% found once. The sample consisted of PBMCs. These receptors were taken from a woman in her 40s in good health. Some clones in this sample may be carry-over from other donors' samples.

The genes are TRBV15 and TRBJ1-1, with D uncertain. There are 14 residues in the CDR3. Germline CDR1 is LNHNV and CDR2 is YYDKDF (reference sequence). V lost 1 base to trimming and J lost 1 base, with 7 bases between them. The CDR3 sequence is CATSRGNSNTEAFF. In DNA form, the CDR3 reads TGTGCCACCAGCAGAGGTAACTCGAACACTGAAGCTTTCTTT.

V usage is TRBV2 and J usage is TRBJ1-1; D gene uncertain. The germline V gene encodes CDR1 SNHLY and CDR2 FYNNEI. The CDR3 has 12 residues. The V gene lost 6 bases and the J gene lost 5 bases, with 10 bases spanning the gap. The CDR3 DNA is TGTGCCAGCAGCCTGACCGGGACTGAAGCTTTCTTT. Its protein product is CASSLTGTEAFF. Using reference TRBV2 and TRBJ1-1 for the parts outside the CDR3, the full variable domain is EPEVTQTPSHQVTQMGQEVILRCVPISNHLYFYWYRQILGQKVEFLVSFYNNEISEKSEIFDDQFSVERPDGSNFTLKIRSTKLEDSAMYFCASSLTGTEAFFGQGTRLTVV.

The V gene is TRBV5-6, the J gene TRBJ2-7, with 7 positions matching TRBD2. Looked up from germline, CDR1 is SGHDT and CDR2 is YYEEEE. V gave up 4 bases and J gave up 5 bases; unmatched junction bases: 12. This CDR3 is built from 15 residues. As DNA, the CDR3 is TGTGCCAGCAGCACACTTCTCGCGGGACTACACGAGCAGTACTTC. It translates to CASSTLLAGLHEQYF.

Comment on this clone: Sequence at one end of the junction differs from germline and may be a read error. The gene calls are TRBV7-7 and TRBJ2-3, with 7 bases lining up with TRBD2. Per the germline V gene, CDR1 is SSHAT and CDR2 is FNYEAQ (reference sequence). The CDR3 sequence is 14 residues long. The CDR3 protein is CASSPVGGGDTQYF. CDR3 DNA: TGTGCTAGCAGCCCTGTTGGGGGGGGAGATACGCAGTATTTT.

Concerning this clone: Since a much larger clone is just one base distant, this may be a read error. This same CDR3 is encoded by further DNA sequences in the sample. This chain joins TRBV5-8 and TRBJ2-3; D is undetermined. This CDR3 has 11 amino acids. The germline V gene encodes CDR1 SGHTS and CDR2 YDEGEE. Between the trimmed V and J ends, which lost 4 bases and 6 bases, there was a span of 6 bases. The CDR3 nucleotides read TGTGCCAGCAGCCTTGGGGATACGCAGTATTTT. Residues: CASSLGDTQYF.

The chain links TRBV2 to TRBJ1-2; TRBD1 might be the D (5 bases). Per germline, CDR1 SNHLY and CDR2 FYNNEI. V lost 8 bases to trimming and J lost 6 bases, with 7 bases between them. The CDR3 covers 10 residues. In DNA, the CDR3 is TGTGCCAGCCAGGGTGATGGCTACACCTTC. This encodes CASQGDGYTF.

V is TRBV30 and J is TRBJ2-5; TRBD2 agrees at 9 bases. Germline CDR1 GTSNPN, CDR2 SVGIG (reference sequence). With V trimmed by 4 bases and J by 1 base, 4 bases remained unmatched. The CDR3 is made up of 14 amino acids. The CDR3 DNA is TGTGCCTGGAAGACTAGCGGCGTCCAAGAGACCCAGTACTTC. Translated, it gives CAWKTSGVQETQYF.

The chain carries TRBV28 and TRBJ2-2; 8 bases fit TRBD1. Trimming cost V 7 bases and J 4 bases; bases outside gene matches: 11. Germline V gene data show CDR1 as MDHEN and CDR2 as SYDVKM. The CDR3 loop spans 16 amino acids. CDR3 in amino acids: CASTPSRTGITGELFF. Written as DNA, the CDR3 is TGTGCCAGCACCCCATCCAGGACAGGGATCACCGGGGAGCTGTTTTTT.

The V call is TRBV5-1, the J call TRBJ2-3; no reliable D call. V lost 0 bases and J lost 1, with 12 bases in between. Germline-derived CDR1 and CDR2 are SGHRS and YFSETQ. The CDR3 length is 16 residues. As DNA, the CDR3 is TGCGCCAGCAGCTTGGCCGTCGGGCCCGGCACAGATACGCAGTATTTT. Translating it yields CASSLAVGPGTDTQYF.

Comment on this clone: It is likely a read error: a sequence one base away is far more abundant. The chain joins TRBV30 to TRBJ1-1, with D perhaps matching TRBD1 (5 bases). There are 11 residues in the CDR3. The V gene's germline CDR1 is GTSNPN and CDR2 SVGIG (reference sequence). CDR3 sequence (DNA): TGTGCCTGGGGGGCTGTGGCTGAAGTTTTCTTT. As protein: CAWGAVAEVFF.

DNA of the CDR3: TGTGCCAGCAGCTTGCGAGGGACTAGCGATTACAATGAGCAGTTCTTC. Protein sequence: CASSLRGTSDYNEQFF. The chain joins TRBV11-2 to TRBJ2-1; 10 bases are a match to TRBD2. The CDR3 has 16 residues. Germline V CDR1 and CDR2: SGHAT, FQNNGV. Losses at the gene ends were 3 bases for V and 4 bases for J; bases not matched to a gene: 6.

In this sample, this clone turned up once. J is TRBJ1-2 and V is TRBV29-1; tentative D call: TRBD1 (5 bases). This CDR3 is built from 13 residues. Looked up from germline, CDR1 is SQVTM and CDR2 is ANQGSEA. Trimming took off 4 bases at V and 6 bases at J, with 15 bases between the two ends. CDR3: CSVAFGALHGYTF. The CDR3 bases are TGCAGCGTTGCCTTTGGGGCCCTCCATGGCTACACCTTC. Drawing the rest from reference TRBV29-1 and TRBJ1-2, the complete variable domain is SAVISQKPSRDICQRGTSLTIQCQVDSQVTMMFWYRQQPGQSLTLIATANQGSEATYESGFVIDKFPISRPNLTFSTLTVSNMSPEDSSIYLCSVAFGALHGYTFGSGTRLTVV.

V and J are TRBV7-9 and TRBJ2-7; the D gene could be TRBD1 or TRBD2 (5 bases each). The CDR3 totals 11 residues. Between the trimmed V and J ends, which lost 6 bases and 9 bases, there was a span of 12 bases. The germline gives CDR1 SEHNR, CDR2 FQNEAQ (reference sequence). Here the CDR3 reads CASSSGTGQYF. In nucleotides, the CDR3 is TGTGCCAGCAGTTCAGGGACCGGGCAGTACTTC.

This chain uses TRBV19 with TRBJ2-7; 7 bases line up with TRBD1. Per the germline V gene, CDR1 is LNHDA and CDR2 is SQIVND (reference sequence). This CDR3 spans 14 amino acids. The V gene end was trimmed by 4 bases and the J gene end by 3 bases; junction bases not matched to a gene: 6. The CDR3 sequence: CASSSRDSYYEQYF. CDR3 bases: TGTGCCAGTAGTAGCCGGGACAGCTACTACGAGCAGTACTTC.

The chain uses TRBV11-1 and TRBJ2-3, with unresolved D. CDR1 is SGHAT and CDR2 is FQDESV in the germline V gene (reference sequence). V gave up 3 bases and J gave up 6 bases, with 4 bases separating them. The CDR3 runs 11 residues. The CDR3 coding sequence is TGTGCCAGCAGCTTCAAGGATACGCAGTATTTT. Protein: CASSFKDTQYF.

This chain joins TRBV5-1 and TRBJ2-1; 9 nucleotides line up with TRBD2. The trim removed 1 base at V and 6 bases at J, leaving 5 bases unmatched. The germline V gene encodes CDR1 SGHRS and CDR2 YFSETQ. This CDR3 is 15 amino acids long. The CDR3 loop reads CASSLIWREGNEQFF. CDR3 bases: TGCGCCAGCAGCTTGATCTGGCGGGAGGGCAATGAGCAGTTCTTC.

The chain carries TRBV5-1 and TRBJ2-5; 8 positions agree with TRBD1. This CDR3 has 14 amino acids. Germline loops: CDR1 SGHRS, CDR2 YFSETQ. The trim removed 4 bases at V and 1 base at J, leaving 3 bases unmatched. CDR3 protein: CASSTDRGQETQYF. Here the CDR3 DNA reads TGCGCCAGCAGCACCGACAGGGGCCAAGAGACCCAGTACTTC.

The chain carries TRBV1 and TRBJ2-7; no check of the table's D call, TRBD1, against the DNA was made. TRBV1 is flagged as a pseudogene. The CDR3 spans 15 residues. CDR3 protein: CTSSQSRTGPYEQYF. The CDR3, as DNA: TGCACCAGCAGCCAGAGTCGGACAGGTCCCTACGAGCAGTACTTC.

The V call is TRBV28, the J call TRBJ1-5; TRBD1 aligns across 7 bases. This CDR3 spans 15 amino acids. CDR1 is MDHEN, CDR2 SYDVKM, per germline. V shed 4 bases, J shed 3 bases, and the junction held 6 bases outside the gene matches. The DNA of the CDR3 is TGTGCCAGCAGTTCCAGCAGGGGGATCAATCAGCCCCAGCATTTT. Translated: CASSSSRGINQPQHF. Filled out from reference TRBV28 and TRBJ1-5, the complete variable domain reads DVKVTQSSRYLVKRTGEKVFLECVQDMDHENMFWYRQDPGLGLRLIYFSYDVKMKEKGDIPEGYSVSREKKERFSLILESASTNQTSMYLCASSSSRGINQPQHFGDGTRLSIL.